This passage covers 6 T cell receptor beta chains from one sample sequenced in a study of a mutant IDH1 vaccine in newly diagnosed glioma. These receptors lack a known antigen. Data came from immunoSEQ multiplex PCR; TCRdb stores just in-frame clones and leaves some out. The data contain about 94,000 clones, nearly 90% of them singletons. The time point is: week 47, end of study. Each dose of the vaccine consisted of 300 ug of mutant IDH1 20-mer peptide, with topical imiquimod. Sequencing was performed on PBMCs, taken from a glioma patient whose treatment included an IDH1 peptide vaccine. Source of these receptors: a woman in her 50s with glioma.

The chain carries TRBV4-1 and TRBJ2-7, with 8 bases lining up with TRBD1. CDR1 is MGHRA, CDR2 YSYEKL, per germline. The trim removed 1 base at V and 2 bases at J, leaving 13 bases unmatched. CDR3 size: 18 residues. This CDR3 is CASSQVWQGANLAYEQYF. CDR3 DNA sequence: TGCGCCAGCAGCCAAGTATGGCAGGGGGCGAACCTAGCCTACGAGCAGTACTTC.

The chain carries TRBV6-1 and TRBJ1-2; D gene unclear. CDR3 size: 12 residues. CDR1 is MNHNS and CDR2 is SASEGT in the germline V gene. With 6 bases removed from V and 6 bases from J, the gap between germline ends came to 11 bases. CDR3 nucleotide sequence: TGTGCCAGCAGGGATATCCCGAATGGCTACACCTTC. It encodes CASRDIPNGYTF.

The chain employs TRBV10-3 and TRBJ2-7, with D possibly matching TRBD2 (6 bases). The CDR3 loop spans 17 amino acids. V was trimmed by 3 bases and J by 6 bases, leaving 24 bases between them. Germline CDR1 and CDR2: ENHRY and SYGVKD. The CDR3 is CAISETYRGSSGAEQYF. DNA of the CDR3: TGTGCCATCAGTGAAACTTACCGGGGGAGTTCCGGGGCCGAGCAGTACTTC.

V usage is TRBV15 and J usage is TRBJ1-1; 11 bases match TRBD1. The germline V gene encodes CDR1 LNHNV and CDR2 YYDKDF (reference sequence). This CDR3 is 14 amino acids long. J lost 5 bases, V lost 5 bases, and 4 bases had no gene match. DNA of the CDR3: TGTGCCACCAGCTGGGACAGGGGGTGGACTGAAGCTTTCTTT. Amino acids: CATSWDRGWTEAFF. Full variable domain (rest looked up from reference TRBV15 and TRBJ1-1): DAMVIQNPRYQVTQFGKPVTLSCSQTLNHNVMYWYQQKSSQAPKLLFHYYDKDFNNEADTPDNFQSRRPNTSFCFLDIRSPGLGDTAMYLCATSWDRGWTEAFFGQGTRLTVV.

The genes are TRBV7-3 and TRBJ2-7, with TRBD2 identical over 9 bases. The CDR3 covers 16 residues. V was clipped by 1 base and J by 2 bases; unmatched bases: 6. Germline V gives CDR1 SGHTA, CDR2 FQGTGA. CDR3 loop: CASSLMVSGRPYEQYF. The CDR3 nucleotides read TGTGCCAGCAGCTTAATGGTCAGCGGGAGGCCCTACGAGCAGTACTTC.

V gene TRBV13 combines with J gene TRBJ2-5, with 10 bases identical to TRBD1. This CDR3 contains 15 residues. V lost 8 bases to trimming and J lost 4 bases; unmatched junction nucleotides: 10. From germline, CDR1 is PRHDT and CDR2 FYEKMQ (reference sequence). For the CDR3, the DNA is TGTGCCAGCTCCGTGGACAGGGGGGAGAGAGAGACCCAGTACTTC. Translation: CASSVDRGERETQYF. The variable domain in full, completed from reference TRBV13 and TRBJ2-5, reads AAGVIQSPRHLIKEKRETATLKCYPIPRHDTVYWYQQGPGQDPQFLISFYEKMQSDKGSIPDRFSAQQFSDYHSELNMSSLELGDSALYFCASSVDRGERETQYFGPGTRLLVL.